What follows are 9 T cell receptor beta chains derived from one specimen sequenced in a study of radiation and T cells in renal cell carcinoma. Profiling relied on immunoSEQ multiplex PCR, and the TCRdb table lists in-frame clones only, not all of them. The sample carries around 23,000 clones, over 50% recorded once. Described treatment: treatment-naive control, cytoreductive nephrectomy. The material sequenced was tumor tissue, taken from a patient whose treatment was nephrectomy without radiotherapy. The receptors stem from a human donor with renal cell carcinoma.

In its sample, this clone was seen once. The rearrangement joins TRBV19 to TRBJ2-7, with D maybe TRBD1 (7 bases). Germline V gene sequence: CDR1 LNHDA, CDR2 SQIVND (reference sequence). V gave up 1 base and J gave up 5 bases, with 15 bases separating them. The CDR3 is made up of 15 amino acids. CDR3 bases: TGTGCCAGTAGTATAGGTCAGGGGGGAAAAAACGAGCAGTACTTC. Protein product: CASSIGQGGKNEQYF. Full variable domain (missing parts from reference TRBV19 and TRBJ2-7): DGGITQSPKYLFRKEGQNVTLSCEQNLNHDAMYWYRQDPGQGLRLIYYSQIVNDFQKGDIAEGYSVSREKKESFPLTVTSAQKNPTAFYLCASSIGQGGKNEQYFGPGTRLTVT.

The chain employs TRBV2 and TRBJ2-7; D is unclear. The CDR3 is 15 residues long. CDR1 and CDR2 from the germline V gene are SNHLY and FYNNEI. The V gene lost 0 bases and the J gene lost 0 bases, with 9 bases spanning the gap. This CDR3 reads CASSEAPISSYEQYF. The CDR3 bases are TGTGCCAGCAGTGAAGCGCCCATTAGCTCCTACGAGCAGTACTTC.

This clone has just a few counts. The CDR3 loop is CASSLQTGVGTEAFF. CDR3 nucleotides: TGTGCCAGCAGCCTACAGACAGGGGTGGGCACTGAAGCTTTCTTT. The V call is TRBV4-2, the J call TRBJ1-1; 8 positions agree with TRBD1. The CDR3 is 15 residues long. V gave up 4 bases and J gave up 4 bases; unmatched junction bases: 8. Germline V gene data show CDR1 as LGHNA and CDR2 as YNFKEQ.

The chain joins TRBV27 to TRBJ2-7; D tentatively reads TRBD1 or TRBD2 (6 bases each). Germline loops: CDR1 MNHEY, CDR2 SMNVEV (reference sequence). V dropped 0 bases and J dropped 3 bases, with 12 bases sitting between them. The CDR3 sequence is 15 residues long. The CDR3 loop is CASSLSRGRIYEQYF. The DNA of the CDR3 is TGTGCCAGCAGTTTATCCCGGGGGCGAATCTACGAGCAGTACTTC.

V and J are TRBV2 and TRBJ1-2, with 9 bases lining up with TRBD1. The CDR3 extends over 13 amino acids. Germline V gene data show CDR1 as SNHLY and CDR2 as FYNNEI. Trimming cost V 6 bases and J 6 bases; bases outside gene matches: 5. Here the CDR3 DNA reads TGTGCCAGCAGGGTACAGGGGGCGAATGGCTACACCTTC. It translates to CASRVQGANGYTF.

The chain joins TRBV11-2 to TRBJ2-5; the match to TRBD1 covers 7 bases. From germline, CDR1 is SGHAT and CDR2 FQNNGV. The length of the CDR3 is 16 residues. Trimming removed 0 bases from V and 4 bases from J; junction bases left unmatched: 8. CDR3 DNA sequence: TGTGCCAGCAGCTTAGATATACAGGGGCGGTTAGAGACCCAGTACTTC. This sequence encodes CASSLDIQGRLETQYF.

V is TRBV9 and J is TRBJ1-2, with TRBD1 as a possible D gene (5 bases). Germline CDR1 is SGDLS and CDR2 is YYNGEE. The CDR3 covers 16 residues. With 3 bases removed from V and 6 bases from J, the gap between germline ends came to 21 bases. This chain's CDR3 is CASSDFPPRGRNGYTF. The CDR3 region has the DNA TGTGCCAGCAGCGACTTCCCCCCCCGGGGGAGGAATGGCTACACCTTC.

V is TRBV11-2 and J is TRBJ2-2; D possibly corresponds to TRBD2 (5 bases). From germline, CDR1 is SGHAT and CDR2 FQNNGV. The V end lost 1 base, the J end lost 3 bases, and 9 bases lay between the germline ends. This CDR3 is built from 15 residues. CDR3 region: CASSLGLGDTGELFF. The DNA of the CDR3 is TGTGCCAGCAGCTTAGGTCTCGGGGACACCGGGGAGCTGTTTTTT.

V is TRBV6-6 and J is TRBJ1-3, with a possible D match to TRBD1 (5 bases). V was trimmed by 6 bases and J by 0 bases, leaving 15 bases between them. This CDR3 spans 16 amino acids. Germline V gene sequence: CDR1 MNHNY, CDR2 SVGAGI (reference sequence). The CDR3 sequence: CASSRMGTGSGNTIYF. For the CDR3, the DNA is TGTGCCAGCAGCCGCATGGGGACGGGCTCTGGAAACACCATATATTTT.